These T cell receptor beta chains were read from a single sample in a study of blood T cell repertoires in COVID-19. Assay: immunoSEQ multiplex PCR; the TCRdb copy retains only in-frame clones and omits some. This table holds 250,000 to 300,000 clones, roughly 85% found once. The sequenced sample consisted of peripheral blood. Every receptor here comes from a man aged 50-59 years with active or convalescent COVID-19. The CDR3 runs from the conserved cysteine through the conserved F or W. D genes are given only for firm matches. Clone size is stated in some rows and not others, as once, few, many or a class when expanded.

d_call	clone_size	cdr3_length	v_call	j_call	cdr3_nt	cdr3_aa
TRBD2	.	16	TRBV7-6	TRBJ2-2	TGTGCCAGCAGCTGGTCCCTAGCGGGTGACACCGGGGAGCTGTTTTTT	CASSWSLAGDTGELFF
TRBD2	.	16	TRBV5-1	TRBJ2-3	TGCGCCAGCAGCGCCGGGACTAGCGGGAGGGTAGATACGCAGTATTTT	CASSAGTSGRVDTQYF
.	.	12	TRBV7-3	TRBJ1-1	TGTGCCAGCAGCGGAGGGAACACTGAAGCTTTCTTT	CASSGGNTEAFF
TRBD1	.	15	TRBV5-8	TRBJ2-4	TGTGCCAGCAGCGCCCGGACAGGGGGAATCGAGATTCAGTACTTC	CASSARTGGIEIQYF
TRBD1	.	17	TRBV7-6	TRBJ2-7	TGTGCCAGCAGCTTAGAAAGTCAGGACAGGTGGGCCTACGAGCAGTACTTC	CASSLESQDRWAYEQYF
TRBD2	.	18	TRBV27	TRBJ2-1	TGTGCCAGCAGTTTACGTGGGTCTAGCGGGAGGACCTACAATGAGCAGTTCTTC	CASSLRGSSGRTYNEQFF
TRBD1	medium-sized	15	TRBV5-3	TRBJ1-1	TGTGCCAGAAGTTTAAAGGGGGCGCGGGTCACTGAAGCTTTCTTT	CARSLKGARVTEAFF
.	.	13	TRBV5-4	TRBJ1-2	TGTGCCAGCAGCCGAGACAGGAACTATGGCTACACCTTC	CASSRDRNYGYTF
.	.	14	TRBV14	TRBJ1-2	TGTGCCAGCACCCAAGGTCCGGGGGACTATGGCTACACCTTC	CASTQGPGDYGYTF
.	few	12	TRBV3-1/TRBV3-2	TRBJ2-7	TGTGCCAGCAGCCAAGCTAATTACGAGCAGTACTTC	CASSQANYEQYF
.	few	18	TRBV4-1	TRBJ2-1	TGCGCCAGCAGCCAAGCCCCGCTCCAGCGGAGTCCTCGCAATGAGCAGTTCTTC	CASSQAPLQRSPRNEQFF
TRBD2	.	14	TRBV7-2	TRBJ2-1	TGTGCCAGCAGCTTAGGGCTAGCGGGAGCAGAGCAGTTCTTC	CASSLGLAGAEQFF
.	.	14	TRBV19	TRBJ1-5	TGTGCCAGTAGTATACGTAGAAGCAATCAGCCCCAGCATTTT	CASSIRRSNQPQHF
TRBD2	.	14	TRBV5-1	TRBJ2-5	TGCGCCAGCAGCTTGGGGGGAGGGCAAGAGACCCAGTACTTC	CASSLGGGQETQYF
.	.	14	TRBV6-5	TRBJ1-5	TGTGCCAGCAGTCCATACGCTGGGGAGCAGCCCCAGCATTTT	CASSPYAGEQPQHF
.	.	15	TRBV3-1/TRBV3-2	TRBJ1-2	TGTGCCAGCAGCCTGATGCAAACAGGGTACTATGGCTACACCTTC	CASSLMQTGYYGYTF
.	.	15	TRBV4-3	TRBJ1-2	TGCGCCAGCAGCCAAGCTAAGGGGGATAGGTATGGCTACACCTTC	CASSQAKGDRYGYTF
.	.	16	TRBV9	TRBJ2-1	TGTGCCAGCAGTCCTCGGGGAGGTAGCGGTAACAATGAGCAGTTCTTC	CASSPRGGSGNNEQFF
TRBD1	.	15	TRBV3-1/TRBV3-2	TRBJ2-5	TGTGCCAGCAGTTCCCGGGGACAGGGCGAGGAGACCCAGTACTTC	CASSSRGQGEETQYF
.	.	13	TRBV20-1	TRBJ1-4	TGCAGTGCTAGTAGGGGTCGGAATGAAAAACTGTTTTTT	CSASRGRNEKLFF
.	.	11	TRBV27	TRBJ2-7	TGTGCCAGCAGTTCGTTCTACGAGCAGTACTTC	CASSSFYEQYF
TRBD1	few	13	TRBV19	TRBJ2-7	TGTGCCAGTAGTCGACAGGGGGTTTACGAGCAGTACTTC	CASSRQGVYEQYF
TRBD1	.	15	TRBV6-5	TRBJ1-2	TGTGCCAGCAGTCCCCTGACAGGGGGCTACTATGGCTACACCTTC	CASSPLTGGYYGYTF
.	once	15	TRBV6-5	TRBJ2-1	TGTGCCAGCAGTTACCGTCCAGGGTCCTACAATGAGCAGTTCTTC	CASSYRPGSYNEQFF
.	.	14	TRBV27	TRBJ1-5	TGTGCCAGCAGTTTAGAAACAGGGCTCCAGCCCCAGCATTTT	CASSLETGLQPQHF
.	few	15	TRBV18	TRBJ2-1	TGTGCCAGCTCAACTAGGACCCGTTGGATGGATGAGCAGTTCTTC	CASSTRTRWMDEQFF
.	.	14	TRBV7-9	TRBJ2-7	TGTGCCAGCAGCCAACAATCGGGGGTGCACGAGCAGTACTTC	CASSQQSGVHEQYF
TRBD1	.	13	TRBV29-1	TRBJ2-7	TGCAGCGCCCGGGACAGGGAACTTTACGAGCAGTACTTC	CSARDRELYEQYF
TRBD2	.	15	TRBV7-8	TRBJ2-3	TGTGCCAGCAGCTTGACTAGCGGGAGCACAGATACGCAGTATTTT	CASSLTSGSTDTQYF
TRBD2	.	16	TRBV19	TRBJ2-1	TGTGCCAGTAGTATCGGGGCGGGAGGTTCCTACAATGAGCAGTTCTTC	CASSIGAGGSYNEQFF
TRBD2	.	17	TRBV7-6	TRBJ2-2	TGTGCCAGCAGCCTTCTTAGCGGGAGGCGGGACACCGGGGAGCTGTTTTTT	CASSLLSGRRDTGELFF
.	.	13	TRBV28	TRBJ1-6	TGTGCCAGCAGTTTCACAGCCAATTCACCCCTCCACTTT	CASSFTANSPLHF
.	.	14	TRBV11-2	TRBJ2-1	TGTGCCAGCAGCTTATCCCCGGGTGGTAATGAGCAGTTCTTC	CASSLSPGGNEQFF
.	few	18	TRBV19	TRBJ2-6	TGTGCCCCATGGGATCGCGGCCGTCGGGGCTCTGGGGCCAACGTCCTGACTTTC	CAPWDRGRRGSGANVLTF
.	.	14	TRBV3-1/TRBV3-2	TRBJ2-3	TGTGCCAGCAGCCTGGAGACCAGCACAGATACGCAGTATTTT	CASSLETSTDTQYF
.	.	16	TRBV5-1	TRBJ1-4	TGCGCCAGCAGACTCTCCCCCGGGAATGCATATGAAAAACTGTTTTTT	CASRLSPGNAYEKLFF
.	.	14	TRBV30	TRBJ2-7	TGTGCCTGGAGTGTAAGCCGGGGCTCCTACGAGCAGTACTTC	CAWSVSRGSYEQYF
.	.	16	TRBV30	TRBJ1-3	TGTGCCTGGAGTGTACTAGGGTTGTTCTCTGGAAACACCATATATTTT	CAWSVLGLFSGNTIYF
.	.	12	TRBV30	TRBJ1-1	TGTGCCTGGGAAGCCCAGAACACTGAAGCTTTCTTT	CAWEAQNTEAFF
.	.	15	TRBV7-3	TRBJ2-3	TGTGCCAGCAGCTCCGGGACCGCGGGGTTTGATACGCAGTATTTT	CASSSGTAGFDTQYF
TRBD2	.	16	TRBV11-1	TRBJ2-7	TGTGCCAGCAGCCCCGGACGTAGCGGGGGAGCCTACGAGCAGTACTTC	CASSPGRSGGAYEQYF
TRBD2	.	16	TRBV7-2	TRBJ2-3	TGTGCCAGCAGCCCAGGACTAGCGGGAGGTTCGGATACGCAGTATTTT	CASSPGLAGGSDTQYF
TRBD1	few	16	TRBV28	TRBJ1-2	TGTGCCAGCAGTCTCACCGGGGACAGGGAAGGATATGGCTACACCTTC	CASSLTGDREGYGYTF
TRBD2	.	15	TRBV11-2	TRBJ2-1	TGTGCCAGCAGCTCCCCGTGGCGGGAGGACAATGAGCAGTTCTTC	CASSSPWREDNEQFF
.	.	14	TRBV5-4	TRBJ2-5	TGTGCCAGCAGCTTGTCCACAGGTTCGAAGACCCAGTACTTC	CASSLSTGSKTQYF
.	.	14	TRBV15	TRBJ1-2	TGTGCCACCAGCAGGGGCACAGGCAACGATGGCTACACCTTC	CATSRGTGNDGYTF
.	.	14	TRBV7-9	TRBJ1-1	TGTGCCAGCAGCTCTTCAGCGGGGGCCGCTGAAGCTTTCTTT	CASSSSAGAAEAFF
TRBD2	.	15	TRBV7-9	TRBJ2-7	TGTGCCAGCAGCCCCTCTAGCGGGGTCTCCTACGAGCAGTACTTC	CASSPSSGVSYEQYF
TRBD2	.	13	TRBV30	TRBJ2-1	TGTGCCCTGTCAAAGCGGGGGGAAAATGAGCAGTTCTTC	CALSKRGENEQFF
TRBD2	.	16	TRBV4-3	TRBJ2-3	TGCGCCAGCAGTGAGGCCGGGACTAGAGCCACAGATACGCAGTATTTT	CASSEAGTRATDTQYF